A single sample is the source of the 18 T cell receptor beta chains below, sequenced in a study of blood T cell repertoires in COVID-19. The data were produced by immunoSEQ multiplex PCR, yet TCRdb's version contains in-frame clones alone and is incomplete. The sample lists 150,000 to 200,000 clones; approximately 80% were seen once. The sequenced sample was peripheral blood. Receptor source: a woman older than 75 with acute or convalescent COVID-19.

The chain recombines TRBV7-8 with TRBJ2-3, with 14 bases matching TRBD2. Unmatched junction bases numbered 4, after V lost 3 bases and J lost 5 bases. The CDR3 has 16 amino acids. Germline-derived CDR1 and CDR2 are SGHVS and FQNEAQ. Written as DNA, the CDR3 is TGTGCCAGCAGCTTGGGACTAGCGGGAGTCGGAGATACGCAGTATTTT. This sequence encodes CASSLGLAGVGDTQYF. Variable domain in full (rest from reference TRBV7-8 and TRBJ2-3): GAGVSQSPRYKVAKRGQDVALRCDPISGHVSLFWYQQALGQGPEFLTYFQNEAQLDKSGLPSDRFFAERPEGSVSTLKIQRTQQEDSAVYLCASSLGLAGVGDTQYFGPGTRLTVL.

The rearrangement joins TRBV29-1 to TRBJ1-1; no reliable D call. The CDR3 length is 11 residues. Trimming took off 7 bases at V and 1 base at J, with 7 bases between the two ends. The germline gives CDR1 SQVTM, CDR2 ANQGSEA. The CDR3 is CSAVPNTEAFF. CDR3 in DNA: TGCAGCGCCGTTCCGAACACTGAAGCTTTCTTT. Full variable domain (rest looked up from reference TRBV29-1 and TRBJ1-1): SAVISQKPSRDICQRGTSLTIQCQVDSQVTMMFWYRQQPGQSLTLIATANQGSEATYESGFVIDKFPISRPNLTFSTLTVSNMSPEDSSIYLCSAVPNTEAFFGQGTRLTVV.

This clone was seen a single time. V and J are TRBV3-1 (or the pseudogene TRBV3-2) and TRBJ2-3; no clear D. The CDR3 extends over 15 amino acids. Trimming removed 4 bases at V and 6 bases at J, with 17 bases between. Germline CDR1 reads LGHDT; CDR2 reads YNNKEL (reference sequence). CDR3 amino acids: CASSRRRSRTDTQYF. CDR3 bases: TGTGCCAGCAGCCGTCGACGGAGCAGAACGGATACGCAGTATTTT.

J is TRBJ1-1 and V is TRBV19; D perhaps matches TRBD1 (6 bases). V was cut by 5 bases and J by 1 base, with 14 bases left in between. The length of the CDR3 is 15 residues. Germline V gene sequence: CDR1 LNHDA, CDR2 SQIVND (reference sequence). The CDR3 protein is CASSPGWTENTEAFF. The CDR3 nucleotides read TGTGCCAGTAGTCCAGGGTGGACAGAGAACACTGAAGCTTTCTTT.

CDR3 nucleotide sequence: TGTGCCAGCAGAGTGACAGGCCGTCGGGAAGCTTTCTTT. Translating gives CASRVTGRREAFF. The chain joins TRBV6-4 to TRBJ1-1; D is possibly TRBD1 (6 bases). V shed 6 bases and J shed 8 bases, with 16 bases lying between them. The germline CDR1 and CDR2 sequences are MRHNA and SNTAGT. There are 13 residues in the CDR3.

For the CDR3, the DNA is TGTGCCAGCAGCAAAGTTAAAGGACAGGGTGGCAATGAGCAGTTCTTC. It yields the protein CASSKVKGQGGNEQFF. This chain joins TRBV21-1 and TRBJ2-1; the DNA was not used to check the table's D call, TRBD1. TRBV21-1 is assigned pseudogene status. The CDR3 extends over 16 amino acids.

The sample holds one count of this clone. The chain links TRBV25-1 to TRBJ1-2; 10 positions match TRBD1. CDR3 length equals 13 residues. Germline CDR1 is MGHDK and CDR2 is SYGVNS. V was clipped by 4 bases and J by 6 bases; unmatched bases: 2. The CDR3 DNA reads TGTGCCAGCAGTGCTGGGACAGGGGATGGCTACACCTTC. Its translation is CASSAGTGDGYTF.

This clone was seen more than once but under ten times. The chain links TRBV19 to TRBJ1-2, with TRBD1 matching 10 bases. There are 13 residues in the CDR3. Germline V gene data show CDR1 as LNHDA and CDR2 as SQIVND (reference sequence). The V gene end was trimmed by 7 bases and the J gene end by 7 bases; junction bases not matched to a gene: 6. CDR3 in DNA: TGTGCCAGTAAAGACAGGGGGCTAGGTGGCTACACCTTC. Its protein is CASKDRGLGGYTF.

The chain joins TRBV2 to TRBJ2-1, with TRBD2 as a possible D gene (5 bases). The V gene's germline CDR1 is SNHLY and CDR2 FYNNEI. The V gene lost 6 bases and the J gene lost 12 bases, with 21 bases spanning the gap. The CDR3 is made up of 14 amino acids. The CDR3 here is CASSGVEGVSGQFF. CDR3 in DNA: TGTGCCAGCAGCGGGGTCGAGGGAGTTAGTGGGCAGTTCTTC.

The V gene is TRBV7-9, the J gene TRBJ2-3; TRBD1 might be the D (5 bases). The CDR3 contains 14 residues. Germline V gives CDR1 SEHNR, CDR2 FQNEAQ (reference sequence). The V gene lost 1 base and the J gene lost 5 bases, with 10 bases spanning the gap. CDR3 region: CASSLGQGGDTQYF. Written as DNA, the CDR3 is TGTGCCAGCAGCTTAGGGCAGGGTGGAGATACGCAGTATTTT.

The V gene is TRBV5-5, the J gene TRBJ2-1; 9 positions match TRBD2. Germline V gene lookup returns CDR1 SGHKS and CDR2 YYEKEE (reference sequence). The CDR3 sequence is 15 residues long. V was pared by 0 bases and J by 6 bases, with 4 bases of the junction left unmatched. CDR3 coding DNA: TGTGCCAGCAGCTTGGAGGGACTAGCAGTCAATGAGCAGTTCTTC. It is translated as CASSLEGLAVNEQFF.

This clone occurred a few times. The V and J genes are TRBV15 and TRBJ1-1; D not resolved. V was cut by 2 bases and J by 6 bases, with 13 bases left in between. Germline V gene data show CDR1 as LNHNV and CDR2 as YYDKDF (reference sequence). This CDR3 has 14 amino acids. The CDR3 sequence is CATSRSRLAPEAFF. The DNA of the CDR3 is TGTGCCACCAGCAGATCGAGGCTCGCCCCTGAAGCTTTCTTT.

The V call is TRBV20-1, the J call TRBJ1-1; D gene uncertain. Germline assignment: CDR1 DFQATT and CDR2 SNEGSKA (reference sequence). Trimming cost V 6 bases and J 3 bases, with 8 bases left between them. This CDR3 region has 11 residues. CDR3 protein: CSALFDTEAFF. In nucleotides, the CDR3 is TGCAGTGCCCTCTTCGACACTGAAGCTTTCTTT.

The chain links TRBV10-3 to TRBJ2-7, with 9 bases fitting TRBD2. V trimming: 7 bases; J trimming: 5 bases; junction bases outside the gene matches: 9. The CDR3 is 14 amino acids. In germline, CDR1 is ENHRY, CDR2 SYGVKD. CDR3 sequence (DNA): TGTGCCATCAAATGGACTAGCGTTGGGGACGAGCAGTACTTC. This gives the protein CAIKWTSVGDEQYF.

The V and J genes are TRBV3-1 (or the pseudogene TRBV3-2) and TRBJ2-5; TRBD1 is a possible D gene (6 bases). The CDR3 runs 13 residues. V gave up 6 bases and J gave up 7 bases, with 15 bases separating them. The germline V gene encodes CDR1 LGHDT and CDR2 YNNKEL (reference sequence). The CDR3 DNA is TGTGCCAGCAGGGGGGCCCGTTCGAGGACCCAGTACTTC. Its translation: CASRGARSRTQYF.

The rearrangement uses TRBV11-3 and TRBJ1-1; no reliable D call. V shed 0 bases and J shed 4 bases, with 9 bases lying between them. Germline CDR1 reads SGHNT; CDR2 reads YENEEA. This CDR3 spans 14 amino acids. DNA of the CDR3: TGTGCCAGCAGCTTAGAAGCCACAGCCACTGAAGCTTTCTTT. Translating gives CASSLEATATEAFF.

The chain employs TRBV27 and TRBJ2-6; tentative D call: TRBD1 (6 bases). CDR1 and CDR2 from the germline V gene are MNHEY and SMNVEV (reference sequence). CDR3 length equals 19 residues. Deletions cut 7 bases from V and 0 bases from J, with 22 bases between. CDR3 loop: CASKTYSAGVLSGANVLTF. CDR3 sequence (DNA): TGTGCCAGCAAGACGTACTCTGCAGGGGTCCTCTCTGGGGCCAACGTCCTGACTTTC.

The chain joins TRBV19 to TRBJ1-1; possible D gene TRBD1, 5 bases. CDR3 length equals 14 residues. V lost 5 bases and J lost 1, with 11 bases in between. Germline loops: CDR1 LNHDA, CDR2 SQIVND (reference sequence). The CDR3, as DNA: TGTGCCAGTAGTTCCAGGGCATCGAACACTGAAGCTTTCTTT. The encoded protein is CASSSRASNTEAFF.